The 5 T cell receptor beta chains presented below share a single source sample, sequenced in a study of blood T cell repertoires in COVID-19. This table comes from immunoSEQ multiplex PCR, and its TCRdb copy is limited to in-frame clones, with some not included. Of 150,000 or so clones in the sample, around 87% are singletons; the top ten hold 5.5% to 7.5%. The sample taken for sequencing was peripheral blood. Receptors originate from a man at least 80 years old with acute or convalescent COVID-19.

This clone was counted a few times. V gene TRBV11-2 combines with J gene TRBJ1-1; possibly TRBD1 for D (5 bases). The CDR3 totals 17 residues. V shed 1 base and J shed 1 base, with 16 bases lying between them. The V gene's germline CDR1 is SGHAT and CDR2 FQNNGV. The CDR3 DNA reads TGTGCCAGCAGCTTAGGCTTTCCGGGACTCCAGAACACTGAAGCTTTCTTT. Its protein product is CASSLGFPGLQNTEAFF.

The CDR3 region has the DNA TGTGCCAGCAGCCAACAGAGACTAGCTGTCTACGAGCAGTACTTC. Protein product: CASSQQRLAVYEQYF. The gene calls are TRBV3-1 (or the pseudogene TRBV3-2) and TRBJ2-7; 7 bases line up with TRBD2. With 2 bases clipped from V and 3 bases from J, the junction kept 7 bases outside the gene matches. The CDR3 spans 15 residues. In germline, CDR1 is LGHDT, CDR2 YNNKEL (reference sequence).

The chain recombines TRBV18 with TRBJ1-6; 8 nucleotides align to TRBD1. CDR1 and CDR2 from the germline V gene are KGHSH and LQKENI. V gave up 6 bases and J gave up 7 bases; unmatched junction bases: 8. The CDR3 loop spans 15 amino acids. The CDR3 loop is CASSPGQGPNSPLHF. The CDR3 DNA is TGTGCCAGCTCCCCAGGACAGGGACCGAATTCACCCCTCCACTTT.

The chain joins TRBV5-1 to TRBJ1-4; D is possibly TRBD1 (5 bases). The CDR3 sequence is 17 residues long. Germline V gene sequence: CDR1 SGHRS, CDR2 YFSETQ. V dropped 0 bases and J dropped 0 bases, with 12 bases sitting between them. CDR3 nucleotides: TGCGCCAGCAGCTTGGACGGGGGTCCTACAACTAATGAAAAACTGTTTTTT. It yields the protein CASSLDGGPTTNEKLFF.

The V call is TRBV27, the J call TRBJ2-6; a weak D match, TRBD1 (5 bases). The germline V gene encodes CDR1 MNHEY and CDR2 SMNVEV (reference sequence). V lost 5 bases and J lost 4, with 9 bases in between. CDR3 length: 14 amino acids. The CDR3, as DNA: TGTGCCAGCAGTGGCTGGGGCGGGGCCAACGTCCTGACTTTC. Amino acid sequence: CASSGWGGANVLTF. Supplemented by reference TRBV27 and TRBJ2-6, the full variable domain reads EAQVTQNPRYLITVTGKKLTVTCSQNMNHEYMSWYRQDPGLGLRQIYYSMNVEVTDKGDVPEGYKVSRKEKRNFPLILESPSPNQTSLYFCASSGWGGANVLTFGAGSRLTVL.